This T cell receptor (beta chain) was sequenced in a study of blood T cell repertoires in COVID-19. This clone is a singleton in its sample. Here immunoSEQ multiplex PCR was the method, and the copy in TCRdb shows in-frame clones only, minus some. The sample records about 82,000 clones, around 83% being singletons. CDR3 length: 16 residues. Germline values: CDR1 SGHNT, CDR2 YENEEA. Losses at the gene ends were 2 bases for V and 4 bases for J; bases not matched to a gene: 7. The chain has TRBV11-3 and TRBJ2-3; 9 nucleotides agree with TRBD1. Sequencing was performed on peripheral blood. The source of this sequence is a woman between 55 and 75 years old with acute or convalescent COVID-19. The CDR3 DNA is TGTGCCAGCAGCTTATGGGGACAGGGAAGTCCAGATACGCAGTATTTT. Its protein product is CASSLWGQGSPDTQYF.